This TCR beta chain was documented in a study of CD8+ T cells in alopecia areata. The CDR3 is made up of 15 amino acids. Trimming took off 4 bases at V and 6 bases at J, with 17 bases between the two ends. CDR1 is SGHDT, CDR2 YYEEEE, per germline. Treatment specified: oral pan-JAK inhibitor, 5-10 mg twice daily. RNA extraction and reverse transcription yielded cDNA as sequencing template. The repertoire was sequenced with immunoSEQ multiplex PCR; TCRdb's copy has only in-frame clones and lacks some. The sample holds some 170,000 clones, 58% seen once. The material was CD4+ T cells sorted from blood, obtained between weeks 55 and 70, from a patient treated with tofacitinib. The chain employs TRBV5-6 and TRBJ2-4; D unclear. The source is a human donor with alopecia areata. CDR3: CASSRLERDANIQYF. The CDR3 nucleotides read TGTGCCAGCAGCCGTCTGGAAAGGGATGCAAACATTCAGTACTTC.